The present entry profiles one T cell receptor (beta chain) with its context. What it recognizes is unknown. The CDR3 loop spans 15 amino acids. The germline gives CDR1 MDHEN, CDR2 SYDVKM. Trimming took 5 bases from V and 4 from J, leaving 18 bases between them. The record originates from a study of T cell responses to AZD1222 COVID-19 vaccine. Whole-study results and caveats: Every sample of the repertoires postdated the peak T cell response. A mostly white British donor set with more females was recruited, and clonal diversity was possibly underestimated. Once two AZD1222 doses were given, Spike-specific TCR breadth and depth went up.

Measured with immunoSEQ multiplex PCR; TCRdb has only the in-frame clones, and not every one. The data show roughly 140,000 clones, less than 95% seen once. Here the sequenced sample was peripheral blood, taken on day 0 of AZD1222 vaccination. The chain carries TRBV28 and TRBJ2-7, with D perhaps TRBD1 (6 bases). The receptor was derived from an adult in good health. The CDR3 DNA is TGTGCCAGCAGTCTTCCCGGGACAAGTAATTACGAGCAGTACTTC. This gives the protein CASSLPGTSNYEQYF.